The next 5 T cell receptor beta chains were all read from a single sample in a study of blood T cells in healthy people across ages. With a J-beta primer mix and a sample-barcoded 5' primer, a second PCR ran roughly 6 to 11 cycles. From the 5' RACE reads, TCRdb called clonotypes with MiXCR, one entry per CDR3 protein. This repertoire shows some 900,000 distinct CDR3 sequences, approximately 49% found once; its top ten account for around an eighth. Specimen: blood. Source of these receptors: a man in his thirties or forties in good health.

The chain links TRBV12-3 or TRBV12-4 to TRBJ2-5; TRBD1 might be the D (6 bases). CDR3 length: 14 residues. Trimming took 4 bases from V and 11 from J, leaving 20 bases between them. The CDR3 spells CASSSWDNYNEQYF. CDR3 sequence (DNA): TGTGCCAGCAGTTCCTGGGACAACTACAATGAGCAGTACTTC.

The chain recombines TRBV28 with TRBJ1-1, with 11 bases lining up with TRBD1. CDR1 and CDR2 (germline): MDHEN, SYDVKM. The CDR3 is made up of 16 amino acids. The junction had 5 bases not matched to a gene; V was cut back by 3 bases and J by 2 bases. This CDR3 is CASSLGGTGGNTEAFF. The CDR3 DNA reads as TGTGCCAGCAGTTTGGGGGGGACAGGGGGAAACACTGAAGCTTTCTTT.

This clonotype was recorded a few times. This chain links TRBV20-1 with TRBJ2-1; either TRBD1 or TRBD2 may supply D (5 bases each). This CDR3 has 12 residues. V gave up 3 bases and J gave up 10 bases, with 13 bases separating them. Looked up from germline, CDR1 is DFQATT and CDR2 is SNEGSKA (reference sequence). The CDR3 DNA reads as TGCAGTGCTAGGGTAGGGACCTCAGAGCAGTTCTTC. Amino acids: CSARVGTSEQFF.

The V gene is TRBV20-1, the J gene TRBJ2-1; 10 nucleotides line up with TRBD2. The germline V gene has CDR1 DFQATT and CDR2 SNEGSKA (reference sequence). The junction had 4 bases not matched to a gene; V was cut back by 3 bases and J by 2 bases. This CDR3 comprises 15 residues. As DNA, the CDR3 is TGCAGTGCTAGGCCCAGCGGGAGGGCCTACAATGAGCAGTTCTTC. It specifies CSARPSGRAYNEQFF.

The rearrangement uses TRBV12-3 or TRBV12-4 and TRBJ1-5, with a weak D call TRBD1 (5 bases). The CDR3 consists of 17 residues. Trimming took 5 bases from V and 0 from J, leaving 17 bases between them. CDR3 protein: CASSRHRDPYSNQPQHF. The CDR3 DNA sequence: TGTGCCAGCAGTCGTCACCGGGACCCATATAGCAATCAGCCCCAGCATTTT.